The clone carrying this T cell receptor (beta chain) was found a few times. Its matching antigen is unknown. This entry is derived from a study of identical twins. After template switching added a universal primer site, the resulting cDNA carried unique molecular identifiers. In TCRdb, the 5' RACE reads were re-called with MiXCR into one record per CDR3 protein. This sample has more than 200,000 distinct CDR3 sequences; over 8% occur once, and the top ten carry 5% to 5.5%. Notes on the study in general: There was an excess of low generation probability in the out-of-frame alpha sequences that twins shared.

Germline values: CDR1 SGDLS, CDR2 YYNGEE. The V segment lost 3 bases and the J segment 3 bases; nucleotides outside the gene matches: 10. There are 19 residues in the CDR3. Every one of the donors was a healthy Caucasian. The sample consisted of memory (CD45RO+) T cells sorted from blood. The chain recombines TRBV9 with TRBJ2-3; 16 bases align to TRBD2. The receptor comes from a woman between 18 and 30 years old in good health. DNA of the CDR3: TGTGCCAGCAGCGCCCTGGGACTAGCGGGAGGGATTGTGACAGATACGCAGTATTTT. Amino acids: CASSALGLAGGIVTDTQYF. Full variable domain (missing parts from reference TRBV9 and TRBJ2-3): DSGVTQTPKHLITATGQRVTLRCSPRSGDLSVYWYQQSLDQGLQFLIQYYNGEERAKGNILERFSAQQFPDLHSELNLSSLELGDSALYFCASSALGLAGGIVTDTQYFGPGTRLTVL.